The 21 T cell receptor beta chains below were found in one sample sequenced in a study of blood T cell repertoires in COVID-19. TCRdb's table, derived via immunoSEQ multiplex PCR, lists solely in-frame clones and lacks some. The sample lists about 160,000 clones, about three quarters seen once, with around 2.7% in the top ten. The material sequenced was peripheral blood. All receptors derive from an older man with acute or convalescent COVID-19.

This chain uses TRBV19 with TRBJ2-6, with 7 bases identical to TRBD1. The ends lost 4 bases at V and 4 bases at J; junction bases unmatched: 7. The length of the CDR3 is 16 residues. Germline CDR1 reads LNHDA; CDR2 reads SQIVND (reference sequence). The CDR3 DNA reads TGTGCCAGTAGTAACCGACAGGGTACCGGGGCCAACGTCCTGACTTTC. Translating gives CASSNRQGTGANVLTF.

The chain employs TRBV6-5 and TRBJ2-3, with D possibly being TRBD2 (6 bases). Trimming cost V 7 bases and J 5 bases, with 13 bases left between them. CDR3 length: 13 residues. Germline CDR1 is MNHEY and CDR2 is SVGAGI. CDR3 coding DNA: TGTGCCAGCACCACGGCCGGGGGAGATACGCAGTATTTT. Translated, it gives CASTTAGGDTQYF.

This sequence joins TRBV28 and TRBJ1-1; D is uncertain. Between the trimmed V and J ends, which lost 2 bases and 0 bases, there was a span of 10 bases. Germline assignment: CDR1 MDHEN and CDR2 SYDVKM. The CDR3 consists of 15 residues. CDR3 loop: CASSLLGLMNTEAFF. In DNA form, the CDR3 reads TGTGCCAGCAGTTTACTTGGACTTATGAACACTGAAGCTTTCTTT.

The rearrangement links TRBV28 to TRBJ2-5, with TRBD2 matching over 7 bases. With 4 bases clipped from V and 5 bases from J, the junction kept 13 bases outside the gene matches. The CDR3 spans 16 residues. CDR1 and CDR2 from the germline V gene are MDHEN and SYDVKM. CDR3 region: CASSSPLGRVSETQYF. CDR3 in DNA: TGTGCCAGCAGTTCCCCCTTGGGGAGGGTTTCGGAGACCCAGTACTTC.

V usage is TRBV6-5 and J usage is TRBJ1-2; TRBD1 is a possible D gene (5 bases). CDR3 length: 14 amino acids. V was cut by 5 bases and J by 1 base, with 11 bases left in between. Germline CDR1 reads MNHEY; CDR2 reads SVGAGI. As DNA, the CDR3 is TGTGCCAGCAGTCAGGGAGGTAATAACTATGGCTACACCTTC. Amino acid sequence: CASSQGGNNYGYTF.

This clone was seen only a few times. CDR3 DNA: TGCGCCAGCAGTGAGGGACTAGCGGGGGTGTTGGACACAGATACGCAGTATTTT. Protein: CASSEGLAGVLDTDTQYF. The J gene is TRBJ2-3, the V gene TRBV5-1; 14 nucleotides line up with TRBD2. Germline CDR1 SGHRS, CDR2 YFSETQ. The trim removed 5 bases at V and 2 bases at J, leaving 10 bases unmatched. The CDR3 extends over 18 amino acids.

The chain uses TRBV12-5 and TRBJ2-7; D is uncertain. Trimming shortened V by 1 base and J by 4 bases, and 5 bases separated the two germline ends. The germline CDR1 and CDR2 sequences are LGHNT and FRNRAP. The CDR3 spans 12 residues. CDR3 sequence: CASGLGQYEQYF. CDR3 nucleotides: TGTGCTAGTGGTTTGGGCCAGTACGAGCAGTACTTC.

The CDR3 region is CASSDQGSGNQPQHF. The DNA for the CDR3 is TGTGCCAGCAGCGACCAGGGGTCGGGCAATCAGCCCCAGCATTTT. V gene TRBV7-9 combines with J gene TRBJ1-5; D is possibly TRBD1 (6 bases). The CDR3 runs to 15 residues. V gave up 5 bases and J gave up 2 bases, with 13 bases separating them. CDR1 is SEHNR and CDR2 is FQNEAQ in the germline V gene (reference sequence).

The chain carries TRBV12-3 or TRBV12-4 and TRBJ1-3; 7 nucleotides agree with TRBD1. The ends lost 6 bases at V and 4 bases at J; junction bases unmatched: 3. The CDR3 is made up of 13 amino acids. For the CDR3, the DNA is TGTGCCAGCAGCTCGGACAGGGGAAACACCATATATTTT. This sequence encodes CASSSDRGNTIYF.

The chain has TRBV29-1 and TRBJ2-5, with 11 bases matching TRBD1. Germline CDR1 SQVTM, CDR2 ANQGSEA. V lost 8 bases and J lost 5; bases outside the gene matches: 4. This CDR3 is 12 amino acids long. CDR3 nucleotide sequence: TGCAGCTCGGGACAGGGGGTGGAGACCCAGTACTTC. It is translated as CSSGQGVETQYF.

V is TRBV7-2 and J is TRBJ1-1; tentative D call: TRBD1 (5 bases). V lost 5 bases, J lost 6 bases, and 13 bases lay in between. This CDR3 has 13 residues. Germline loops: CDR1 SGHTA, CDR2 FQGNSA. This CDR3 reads CASSPTGQSEAFF. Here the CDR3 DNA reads TGTGCCAGCAGCCCAACTGGACAATCTGAAGCTTTCTTT.

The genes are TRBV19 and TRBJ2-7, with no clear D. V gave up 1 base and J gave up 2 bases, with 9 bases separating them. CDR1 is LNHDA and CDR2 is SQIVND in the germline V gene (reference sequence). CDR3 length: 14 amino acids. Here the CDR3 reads CASSIGGRPYEQYF. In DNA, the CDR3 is TGTGCCAGTAGTATAGGTGGCCGCCCCTACGAGCAGTACTTC.

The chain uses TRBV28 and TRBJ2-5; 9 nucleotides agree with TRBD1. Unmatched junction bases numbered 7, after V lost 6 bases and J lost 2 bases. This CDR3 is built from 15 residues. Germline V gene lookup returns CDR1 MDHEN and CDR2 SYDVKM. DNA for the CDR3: TGTGCCAGCAGATCCGACAGGGGGGAACAAGAGACCCAGTACTTC. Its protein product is CASRSDRGEQETQYF.

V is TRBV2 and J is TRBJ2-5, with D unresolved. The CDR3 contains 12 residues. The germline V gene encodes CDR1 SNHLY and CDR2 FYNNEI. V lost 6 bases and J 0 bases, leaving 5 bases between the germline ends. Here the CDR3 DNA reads TGTGCCAGCAGGGCAGACCAAGAGACCCAGTACTTC. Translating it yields CASRADQETQYF.

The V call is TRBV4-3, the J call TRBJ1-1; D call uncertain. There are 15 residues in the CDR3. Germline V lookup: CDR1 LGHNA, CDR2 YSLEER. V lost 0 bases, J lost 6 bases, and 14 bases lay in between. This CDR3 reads CASSQEPGTFAEAFF. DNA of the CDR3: TGCGCCAGCAGCCAAGAACCGGGAACCTTCGCTGAAGCTTTCTTT.

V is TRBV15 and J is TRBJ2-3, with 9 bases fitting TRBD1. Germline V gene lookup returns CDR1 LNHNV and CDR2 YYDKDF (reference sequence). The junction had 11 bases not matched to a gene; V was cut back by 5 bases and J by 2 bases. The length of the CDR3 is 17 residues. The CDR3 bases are TGTGCCACCAGCCCTTGGGCCGGACAGGGGAACACAGATACGCAGTATTTT. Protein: CATSPWAGQGNTDTQYF.

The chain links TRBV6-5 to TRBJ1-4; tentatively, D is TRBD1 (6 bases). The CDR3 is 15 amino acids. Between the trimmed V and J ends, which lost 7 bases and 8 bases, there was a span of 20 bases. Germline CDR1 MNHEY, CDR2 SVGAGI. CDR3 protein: CASTPKGRGEEKLFF. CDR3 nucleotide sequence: TGTGCCAGCACTCCAAAGGGCAGGGGAGAGGAAAAACTGTTTTTT.

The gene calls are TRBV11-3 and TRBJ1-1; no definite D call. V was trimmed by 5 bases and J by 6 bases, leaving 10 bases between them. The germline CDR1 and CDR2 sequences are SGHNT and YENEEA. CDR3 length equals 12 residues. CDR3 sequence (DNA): TGTGCCAGCAGCCTGAACCGGGCTGAAGCTTTCTTT. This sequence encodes CASSLNRAEAFF.

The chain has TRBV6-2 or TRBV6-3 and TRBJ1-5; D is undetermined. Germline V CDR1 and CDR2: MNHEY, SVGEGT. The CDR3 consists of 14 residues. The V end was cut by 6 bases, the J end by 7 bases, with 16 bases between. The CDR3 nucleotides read TGTGCCAGCAGCCCTCAACGGCGGGGACAGCCCCAGCATTTT. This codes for CASSPQRRGQPQHF.

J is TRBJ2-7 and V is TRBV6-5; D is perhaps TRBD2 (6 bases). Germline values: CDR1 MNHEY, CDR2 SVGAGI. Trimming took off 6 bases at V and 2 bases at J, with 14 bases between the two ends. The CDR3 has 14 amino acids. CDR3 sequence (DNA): TGTGCCAGCAGGGCGGGGATGGTTACCTACGAGCAGTACTTC. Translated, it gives CASRAGMVTYEQYF.

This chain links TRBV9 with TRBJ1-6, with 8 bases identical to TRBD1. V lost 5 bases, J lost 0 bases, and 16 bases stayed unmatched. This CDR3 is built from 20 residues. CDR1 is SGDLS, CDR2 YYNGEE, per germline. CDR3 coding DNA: TGTGCCAGCAGTCCATGGGGGTCGGGACAGGAGAGCTCCTATAATTCACCCCTCCACTTT. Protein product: CASSPWGSGQESSYNSPLHF.